These T cell receptor beta chains were read from a single sample in a study of cytomegalovirus exposure and HLA in healthy donors. Assay used: immunoSEQ multiplex PCR; TCRdb lists only in-frame clones, some missing. Altogether over 100,000 clones are present, approximately 80% being singletons, with the ten largest covering about a fifth. The sample consisted of PBMCs. These TCRs come from a young man in good health and CMV-seropositive. CDR3s include the opening cysteine and the closing phenylalanine or tryptophan. Fields, in order: V gene, J gene, clone size, CDR3 length, D gene, CDR3 protein, CDR3 DNA. A D gene is named only where the DNA matches it firmly. Only some rows state a clone size, as once, few, many or a class for expanded clones.

V gene: TRBV5-4
J gene: TRBJ2-7
clone size: -
CDR3 length: 15
D gene: TRBD1
CDR3 protein: CASSFFRTGSYEQYF
CDR3 DNA: TGTGCCAGCAGCTTTTTTCGGACAGGGAGCTACGAGCAGTACTTC

V gene: TRBV19
J gene: TRBJ2-2
clone size: -
CDR3 length: 15
D gene: -
CDR3 protein: CASSTLSVNTGELFF
CDR3 DNA: TGTGCCAGTAGTACCCTCTCAGTGAATACCGGGGAGCTGTTTTTT

V gene: TRBV6-4
J gene: TRBJ1-1
clone size: -
CDR3 length: 14
D gene: -
CDR3 protein: CASSAYELNTEAFF
CDR3 DNA: TGTGCCAGCAGCGCGTACGAGTTGAACACTGAAGCTTTCTTT

V gene: TRBV7-9
J gene: TRBJ2-3
clone size: -
CDR3 length: 14
D gene: -
CDR3 protein: CASSPRLAPDTQYF
CDR3 DNA: TGTGCCAGCAGCCCCAGGTTAGCGCCAGATACGCAGTATTTT

V gene: TRBV7-3
J gene: TRBJ2-2
clone size: -
CDR3 length: 16
D gene: TRBD2
CDR3 protein: CASRGSGSGNTGELFF
CDR3 DNA: TGTGCCAGCAGGGGAAGCGGGAGCGGGAACACCGGGGAGCTGTTTTTT

V gene: TRBV11-2
J gene: TRBJ2-5
clone size: -
CDR3 length: 16
D gene: -
CDR3 protein: CASSLDGTTYQETQYF
CDR3 DNA: TGTGCCAGCAGCTTAGACGGGACAACGTACCAAGAGACCCAGTACTTC

V gene: TRBV2
J gene: TRBJ2-5
clone size: once
CDR3 length: 13
D gene: -
CDR3 protein: CASSESGYETQYF
CDR3 DNA: TGTGCCAGCAGTGAAAGCGGGTATGAGACCCAGTACTTC

V gene: TRBV7-3
J gene: TRBJ2-7
clone size: few
CDR3 length: 16
D gene: -
CDR3 protein: CASSLTSALQGYEQYF
CDR3 DNA: TGTGCCAGCAGCTTAACGTCCGCGCTCCAGGGCTACGAGCAGTACTTC

V gene: TRBV28
J gene: TRBJ1-2
clone size: once
CDR3 length: 15
D gene: TRBD1
CDR3 protein: CASRTRGRGSKGYTF
CDR3 DNA: TGTGCCAGCAGGACCCGGGGCAGGGGGTCGAAGGGCTACACCTTC

V gene: TRBV5-6
J gene: TRBJ2-2
clone size: once
CDR3 length: 16
D gene: TRBD1
CDR3 protein: CASSGSPTGTTGELFF
CDR3 DNA: TGTGCCAGCAGCGGATCGCCGACAGGGACGACCGGGGAGCTGTTTTTT

V gene: TRBV30
J gene: TRBJ1-1
clone size: -
CDR3 length: 14
D gene: TRBD1
CDR3 protein: CAWSLSGGYTEAFF
CDR3 DNA: TGTGCCTGGAGCCTCTCAGGGGGGTACACTGAAGCTTTCTTT

V gene: TRBV7-2
J gene: TRBJ2-7
clone size: -
CDR3 length: 11
D gene: -
CDR3 protein: CASSLNYEQYF
CDR3 DNA: TGTGCCAGCAGCTTAAACTACGAGCAGTACTTC

V gene: TRBV6-5
J gene: TRBJ1-1
clone size: -
CDR3 length: 13
D gene: -
CDR3 protein: CAVHREGYTEAFF
CDR3 DNA: TGTGCCGTCCACAGGGAAGGGTACACTGAAGCTTTCTTT

V gene: TRBV5-1
J gene: TRBJ2-7
clone size: few
CDR3 length: 17
D gene: TRBD2
CDR3 protein: CASSLDPAGGPSYEQYF
CDR3 DNA: TGCGCCAGCAGCTTGGACCCGGCGGGGGGCCCCTCCTACGAGCAGTACTTC

V gene: TRBV27
J gene: TRBJ2-1
clone size: few
CDR3 length: 15
D gene: TRBD1
CDR3 protein: CASSEGTGGYNEQFF
CDR3 DNA: TGTGCCAGCAGTGAAGGGACAGGGGGCTACAATGAGCAGTTCTTC

V gene: TRBV7-9
J gene: TRBJ2-1
clone size: once
CDR3 length: 15
D gene: TRBD2
CDR3 protein: CASSPSGISSNEQFF
CDR3 DNA: TGTGCCAGCAGCCCTAGCGGGATAAGTAGTAATGAGCAGTTCTTC

V gene: TRBV19
J gene: TRBJ2-3
clone size: -
CDR3 length: 14
D gene: -
CDR3 protein: CASSISRPTDTQYF
CDR3 DNA: TGTGCCAGTAGTATTAGCAGACCCACAGATACGCAGTATTTT

V gene: TRBV9
J gene: TRBJ1-6
clone size: -
CDR3 length: 14
D gene: TRBD1
CDR3 protein: CASTNGQGNSPLHF
CDR3 DNA: TGTGCCAGCACCAATGGACAGGGTAATTCACCCCTCCACTTT

V gene: TRBV7-3
J gene: TRBJ2-1
clone size: -
CDR3 length: 15
D gene: TRBD2
CDR3 protein: CASSLPLAGVNEQFF
CDR3 DNA: TGTGCCAGCAGCTTACCCCTAGCGGGGGTCAATGAGCAGTTCTTC

V gene: TRBV5-1
J gene: TRBJ2-3
clone size: -
CDR3 length: 16
D gene: -
CDR3 protein: CASHLPGVEGTDTQYF
CDR3 DNA: TGCGCCAGCCACCTCCCAGGGGTCGAGGGCACAGATACGCAGTATTTT

V gene: TRBV5-4
J gene: TRBJ1-3
clone size: few
CDR3 length: 17
D gene: -
CDR3 protein: CASSLVGPTETGNTIYF
CDR3 DNA: TGTGCCAGCAGCTTGGTAGGCCCGACAGAGACTGGAAACACCATATATTTT

V gene: TRBV15
J gene: TRBJ2-7
clone size: -
CDR3 length: 13
D gene: -
CDR3 protein: CATSFNRDYEQYF
CDR3 DNA: TGTGCCACCAGCTTTAACAGGGACTACGAGCAGTACTTC

V gene: TRBV7-2
J gene: TRBJ1-1
clone size: -
CDR3 length: 14
D gene: -
CDR3 protein: CASSLSRVRTEAFF
CDR3 DNA: TGTGCCAGCAGCTTAAGCAGGGTAAGGACTGAAGCTTTCTTT

V gene: TRBV4-1
J gene: TRBJ1-5
clone size: few
CDR3 length: 18
D gene: -
CDR3 protein: CASSQDWVAGSLGGPQHF
CDR3 DNA: TGCGCCAGCAGCCAAGATTGGGTTGCCGGGTCCCTAGGGGGGCCCCAGCATTTT

V gene: TRBV15
J gene: TRBJ2-5
clone size: -
CDR3 length: 17
D gene: TRBD2
CDR3 protein: CATSRDPGLAVSETQYF
CDR3 DNA: TGTGCCACCAGCAGAGATCCGGGACTAGCGGTGTCAGAGACCCAGTACTTC

V gene: TRBV5-1
J gene: TRBJ1-3
clone size: -
CDR3 length: 14
D gene: -
CDR3 protein: CASSFAGDGNTIYF
CDR3 DNA: TGCGCCAGCAGCTTTGCCGGGGATGGAAACACCATATATTTT

V gene: TRBV14
J gene: TRBJ2-3
clone size: -
CDR3 length: 18
D gene: TRBD2
CDR3 protein: CASSQDVRLAGGTDTQYF
CDR3 DNA: TGTGCCAGCAGCCAAGATGTGAGACTAGCGGGCGGCACAGATACGCAGTATTTT

V gene: TRBV5-1
J gene: TRBJ2-5
clone size: -
CDR3 length: 13
D gene: -
CDR3 protein: CASSWRPEETQYF
CDR3 DNA: TGCGCCAGCAGCTGGAGACCCGAAGAGACCCAGTACTTC

V gene: TRBV7-2
J gene: TRBJ2-3
clone size: -
CDR3 length: 16
D gene: TRBD2
CDR3 protein: CASTPGGFLDTDTQYF
CDR3 DNA: TGTGCCAGCACCCCCGGGGGGTTCCTGGACACAGATACGCAGTATTTT

V gene: TRBV9
J gene: TRBJ2-2
clone size: -
CDR3 length: 15
D gene: -
CDR3 protein: CASSVRGSSTGELFF
CDR3 DNA: TGTGCCAGCAGCGTCCGGGGGTCGAGCACCGGGGAGCTGTTTTTT

V gene: TRBV6-1
J gene: TRBJ1-4
clone size: -
CDR3 length: 12
D gene: -
CDR3 protein: CASSAFREKLFF
CDR3 DNA: TGTGCCAGCAGTGCCTTCCGTGAAAAACTGTTTTTT

V gene: TRBV9
J gene: TRBJ2-3
clone size: -
CDR3 length: 16
D gene: TRBD2
CDR3 protein: CASSVAAGFSTDTQYF
CDR3 DNA: TGTGCCAGCAGCGTAGCAGCGGGGTTTAGCACAGATACGCAGTATTTT

V gene: TRBV19
J gene: TRBJ2-1
clone size: -
CDR3 length: 12
D gene: -
CDR3 protein: CASPSSPNEQFF
CDR3 DNA: TGTGCCAGTCCCTCTTCTCCCAATGAGCAGTTCTTC

V gene: TRBV27
J gene: TRBJ1-1
clone size: -
CDR3 length: 13
D gene: -
CDR3 protein: CASSFGAAPEAFF
CDR3 DNA: TGTGCCAGCAGTTTTGGGGCCGCTCCTGAAGCTTTCTTT

V gene: TRBV15
J gene: TRBJ2-1
clone size: -
CDR3 length: 15
D gene: -
CDR3 protein: CATSRDRREWDEQFF
CDR3 DNA: TGTGCCACCAGCAGAGATCGTCGGGAATGGGATGAGCAGTTCTTC

V gene: TRBV6-1
J gene: TRBJ1-4
clone size: -
CDR3 length: 13
D gene: -
CDR3 protein: CASIASGGGKLFF
CDR3 DNA: TGTGCCAGCATCGCCAGTGGGGGGGGGAAACTGTTTTTT

V gene: TRBV30
J gene: TRBJ2-7
clone size: -
CDR3 length: 15
D gene: TRBD1
CDR3 protein: CAWMFPGQGSREQYF
CDR3 DNA: TGTGCCTGGATGTTTCCGGGACAGGGTTCTCGGGAGCAGTACTTC